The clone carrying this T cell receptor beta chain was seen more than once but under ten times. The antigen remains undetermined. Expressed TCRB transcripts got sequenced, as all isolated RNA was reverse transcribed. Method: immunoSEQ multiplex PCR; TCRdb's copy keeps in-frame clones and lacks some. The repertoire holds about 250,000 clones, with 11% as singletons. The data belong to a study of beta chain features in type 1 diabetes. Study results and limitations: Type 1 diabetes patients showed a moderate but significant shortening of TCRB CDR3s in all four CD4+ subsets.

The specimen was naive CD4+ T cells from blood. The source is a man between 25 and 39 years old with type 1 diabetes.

The CDR3 protein is CASSLNQHGGLTDTQYF. In DNA form, the CDR3 reads TGTGCCAGCAGCTTAAACCAACACGGCGGACTGACAGATACGCAGTATTTT. The chain carries TRBV11-2 and TRBJ2-3; possible D gene TRBD2, 5 bases. This CDR3 comprises 17 residues. The ends were cut back, 2 bases at V and 3 bases at J, with 18 bases in the middle. Germline-derived CDR1 and CDR2 are SGHAT and FQNNGV. Based on the CDR3 plus reference TRBV11-2 and TRBJ2-3, the full variable domain is EAGVAQSPRYKIIEKRQSVAFWCNPISGHATLYWYQQILGQGPKLLIQFQNNGVVDDSQLPKDRFSAERLKGVDSTLKIQPAKLEDSAVYLCASSLNQHGGLTDTQYFGPGTRLTVL.